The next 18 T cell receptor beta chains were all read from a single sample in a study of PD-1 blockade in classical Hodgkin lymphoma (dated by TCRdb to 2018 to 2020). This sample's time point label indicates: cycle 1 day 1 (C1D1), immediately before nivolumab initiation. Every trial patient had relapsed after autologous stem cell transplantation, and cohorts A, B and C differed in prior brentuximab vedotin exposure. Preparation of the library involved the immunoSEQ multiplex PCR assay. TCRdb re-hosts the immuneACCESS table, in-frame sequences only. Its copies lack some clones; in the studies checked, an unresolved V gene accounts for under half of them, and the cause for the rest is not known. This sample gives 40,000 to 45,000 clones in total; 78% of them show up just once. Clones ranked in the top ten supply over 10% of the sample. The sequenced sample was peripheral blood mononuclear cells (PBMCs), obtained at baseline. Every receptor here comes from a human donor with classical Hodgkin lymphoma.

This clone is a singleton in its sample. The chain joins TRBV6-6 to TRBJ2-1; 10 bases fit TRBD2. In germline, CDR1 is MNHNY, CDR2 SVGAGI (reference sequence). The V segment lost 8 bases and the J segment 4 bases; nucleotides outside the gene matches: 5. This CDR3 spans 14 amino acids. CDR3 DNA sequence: TGTGCCAGCCAAGCGGGGGGGAAATACAATGAGCAGTTCTTC. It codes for CASQAGGKYNEQFF.

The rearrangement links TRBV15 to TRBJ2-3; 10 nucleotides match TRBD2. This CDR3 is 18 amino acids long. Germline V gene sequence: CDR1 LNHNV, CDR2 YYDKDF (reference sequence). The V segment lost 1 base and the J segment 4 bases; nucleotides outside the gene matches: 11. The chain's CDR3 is CATSRGSLSGGAADTQYF. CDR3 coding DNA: TGTGCCACCAGCAGAGGGAGCTTGAGCGGGGGGGCCGCAGATACGCAGTATTTT.

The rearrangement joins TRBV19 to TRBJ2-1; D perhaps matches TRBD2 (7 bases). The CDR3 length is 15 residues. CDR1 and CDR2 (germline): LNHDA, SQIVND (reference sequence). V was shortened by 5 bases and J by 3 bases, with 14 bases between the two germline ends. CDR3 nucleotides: TGTGCCAGTAGTGGGGAGGGGGGTAACTACAATGAGCAGTTCTTC. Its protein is CASSGEGGNYNEQFF.

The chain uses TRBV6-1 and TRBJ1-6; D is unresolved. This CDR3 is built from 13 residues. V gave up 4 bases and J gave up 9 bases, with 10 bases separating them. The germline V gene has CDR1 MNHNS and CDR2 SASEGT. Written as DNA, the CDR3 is TGTGCCAGCAGTGCGCAGGCTACTTCACCCCTCCACTTT. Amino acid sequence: CASSAQATSPLHF.

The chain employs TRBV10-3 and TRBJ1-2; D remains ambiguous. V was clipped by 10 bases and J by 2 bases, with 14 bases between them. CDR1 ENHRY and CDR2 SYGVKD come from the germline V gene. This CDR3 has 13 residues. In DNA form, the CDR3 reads TGTGCCACTCAGCCACCTGGGAACTATGGCTACACCTTC. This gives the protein CATQPPGNYGYTF.

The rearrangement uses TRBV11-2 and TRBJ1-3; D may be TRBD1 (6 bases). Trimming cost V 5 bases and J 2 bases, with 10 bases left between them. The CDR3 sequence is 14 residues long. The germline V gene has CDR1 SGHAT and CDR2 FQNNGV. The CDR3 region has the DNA TGTGCCAGCAGCACAGGGTTTGCTGGAAACACCATATATTTT. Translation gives CASSTGFAGNTIYF.

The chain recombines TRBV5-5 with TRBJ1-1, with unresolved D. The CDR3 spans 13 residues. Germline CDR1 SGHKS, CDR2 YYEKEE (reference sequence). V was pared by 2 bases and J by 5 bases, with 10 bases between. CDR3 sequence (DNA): TGTGCCAGCAGCTTCAGTTGGGGTACTGAAGCTTTCTTT. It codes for CASSFSWGTEAFF.

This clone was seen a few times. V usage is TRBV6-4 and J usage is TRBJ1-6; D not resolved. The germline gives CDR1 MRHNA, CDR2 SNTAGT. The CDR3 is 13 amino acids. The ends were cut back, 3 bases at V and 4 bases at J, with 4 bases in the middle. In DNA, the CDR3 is TGTGCCAGCAGTGAGGCTTATAATTCACCCCTCCACTTT. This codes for CASSEAYNSPLHF.

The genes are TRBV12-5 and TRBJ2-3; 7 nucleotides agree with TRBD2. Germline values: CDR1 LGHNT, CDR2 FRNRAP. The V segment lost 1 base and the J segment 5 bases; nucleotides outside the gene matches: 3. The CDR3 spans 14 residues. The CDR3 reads CASGLGLALDTQYF. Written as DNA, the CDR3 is TGTGCTAGTGGTTTGGGACTAGCCTTAGATACGCAGTATTTT.

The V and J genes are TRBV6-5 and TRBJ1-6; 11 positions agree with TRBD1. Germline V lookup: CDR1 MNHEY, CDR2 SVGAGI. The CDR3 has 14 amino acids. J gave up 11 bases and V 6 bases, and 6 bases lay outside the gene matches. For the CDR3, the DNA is TGTGCCAGCAGACGGGACAGGGGGTCTGCACCCCTCCACTTT. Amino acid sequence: CASRRDRGSAPLHF.

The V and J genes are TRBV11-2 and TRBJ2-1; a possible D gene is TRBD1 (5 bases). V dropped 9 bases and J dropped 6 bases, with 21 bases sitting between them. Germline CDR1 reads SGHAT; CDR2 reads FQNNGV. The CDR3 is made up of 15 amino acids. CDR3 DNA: TGTGCCAGTAGCCCGGAAGCAGGGTTTTCCAATGAGCAGTTCTTC. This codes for CASSPEAGFSNEQFF.

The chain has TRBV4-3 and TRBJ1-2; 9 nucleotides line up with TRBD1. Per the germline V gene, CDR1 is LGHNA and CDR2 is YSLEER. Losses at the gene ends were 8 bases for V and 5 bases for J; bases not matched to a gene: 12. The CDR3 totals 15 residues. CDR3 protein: CASGETGGIGYGYTF. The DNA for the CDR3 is TGCGCCAGCGGCGAAACAGGGGGCATCGGGTATGGCTACACCTTC.

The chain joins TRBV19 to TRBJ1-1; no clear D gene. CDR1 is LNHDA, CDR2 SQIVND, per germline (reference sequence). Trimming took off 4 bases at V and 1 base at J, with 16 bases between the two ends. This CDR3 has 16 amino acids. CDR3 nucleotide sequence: TGTGCCAGTAGTACCACCGGGTCCTCCCCGAACACTGAAGCTTTCTTT. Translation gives CASSTTGSSPNTEAFF.

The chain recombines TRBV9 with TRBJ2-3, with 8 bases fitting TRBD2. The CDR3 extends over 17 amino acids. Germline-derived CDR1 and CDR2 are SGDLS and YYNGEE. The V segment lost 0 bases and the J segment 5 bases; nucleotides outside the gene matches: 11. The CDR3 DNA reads TGTGCCAGCAGCGTAGTGTCAGGCGGGGGGCGGAGAGATACGCAGTATTTT. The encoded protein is CASSVVSGGGRRDTQYF.

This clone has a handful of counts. The chain's CDR3 is CATSRDLDDGYTF. Here the CDR3 DNA reads TGTGCCACCAGCAGAGATCTAGATGATGGCTACACCTTC. V gene TRBV15 combines with J gene TRBJ1-2; D ambiguous. Germline values: CDR1 LNHNV, CDR2 YYDKDF (reference sequence). This CDR3 comprises 13 residues. The V gene lost 0 bases and the J gene lost 6 bases, with 8 bases spanning the gap.

For the CDR3, the DNA is TGTGCCAGTAGTATGAGGGGAGTGGAGGATACGCAGTATTTT. Translating gives CASSMRGVEDTQYF. The chain combines TRBV19 with TRBJ2-3; possibly TRBD1 or TRBD2 for D (5 bases each). The CDR3 length is 14 residues. Germline CDR1 is LNHDA and CDR2 is SQIVND (reference sequence). The V gene lost 3 bases and the J gene lost 6 bases, with 13 bases spanning the gap.

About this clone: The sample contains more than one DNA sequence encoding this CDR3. CDR3 amino acids: CASSESWGQPQHF. CDR3 in DNA: TGTGCCAGCAGTGAATCGTGGGGTCAGCCCCAGCATTTT. V gene TRBV6-1 combines with J gene TRBJ1-5, with D unclear. The CDR3 totals 13 residues. From germline, CDR1 is MNHNS and CDR2 SASEGT. V was pared by 2 bases and J by 6 bases, with 8 bases between.

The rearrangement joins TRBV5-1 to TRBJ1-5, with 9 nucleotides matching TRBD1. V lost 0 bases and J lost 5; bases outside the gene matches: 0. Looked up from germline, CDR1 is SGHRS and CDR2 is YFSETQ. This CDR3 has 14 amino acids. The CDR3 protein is CASSLGTGDQPQHF. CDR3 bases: TGCGCCAGCAGCTTGGGGACAGGGGATCAGCCCCAGCATTTT.